This TCR beta chain was recovered during a study of shared clonotypes between healthy human individuals. Study background: Three plates were used per donor for CD4 naive, three for CD4 memory, two for CD8 naive and one for CD8 memory.

The material for each subset, its genomic DNA, was split evenly across several immunoSEQ plates. Here immunoSEQ multiplex PCR was the method, and the copy in TCRdb shows in-frame clones only, minus some. The table has approximately 2.3 million clones, 93% seen once. The study drew all its donors from Caucasian adults living in Nashville, Tennessee. CD45RA-negative memory and CD45RA+ naive subsets were split from the CD4+ cells. The sequence was obtained from a man aged 18-30 years in good health. Some clones in this sample may be carry-over from other donors' samples. Sequencing was carried out using naive CD4+ T cells from PBMCs. Subset: CD45RA+ positively selected.

As DNA, the CDR3 is TGTGCCAGCAGCGGAGTCCAGGATCAGCCCCAGCATTTT. The encoded protein is CASSGVQDQPQHF. The chain has TRBV9 and TRBJ1-5; D not resolved. Germline values: CDR1 SGDLS, CDR2 YYNGEE. V dropped 3 bases and J dropped 5 bases, with 9 bases sitting between them. CDR3 size: 13 residues.